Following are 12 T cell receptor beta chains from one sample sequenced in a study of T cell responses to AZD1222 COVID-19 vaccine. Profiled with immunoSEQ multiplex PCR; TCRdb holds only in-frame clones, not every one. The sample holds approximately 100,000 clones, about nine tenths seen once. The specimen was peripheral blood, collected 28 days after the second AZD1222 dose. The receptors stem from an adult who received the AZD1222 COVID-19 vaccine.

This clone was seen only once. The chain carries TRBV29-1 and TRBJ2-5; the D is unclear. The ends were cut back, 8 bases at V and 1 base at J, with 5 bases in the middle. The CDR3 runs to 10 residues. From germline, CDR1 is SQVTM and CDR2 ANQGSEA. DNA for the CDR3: TGCAGCCCATCCCAAGAGACCCAGTACTTC. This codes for CSPSQETQYF.

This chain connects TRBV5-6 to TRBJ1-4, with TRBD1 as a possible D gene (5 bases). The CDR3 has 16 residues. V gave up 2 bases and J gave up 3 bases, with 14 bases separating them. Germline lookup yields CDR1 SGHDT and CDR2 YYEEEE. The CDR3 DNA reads TGTGCCAGCAGCTTAGGTATCAGGGCGTCTAATGAAAAACTGTTTTTT. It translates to CASSLGIRASNEKLFF.

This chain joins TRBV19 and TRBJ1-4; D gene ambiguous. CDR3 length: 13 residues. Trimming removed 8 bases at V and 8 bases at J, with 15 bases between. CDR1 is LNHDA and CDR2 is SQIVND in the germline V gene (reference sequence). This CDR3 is CASVSIWHEKLFF. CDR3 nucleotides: TGTGCCAGTGTGAGCATTTGGCACGAAAAACTGTTTTTT.

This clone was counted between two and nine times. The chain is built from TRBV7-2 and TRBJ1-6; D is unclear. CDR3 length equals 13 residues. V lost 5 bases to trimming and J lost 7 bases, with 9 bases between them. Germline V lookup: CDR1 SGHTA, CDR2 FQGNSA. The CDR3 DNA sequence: TGTGCCAGCAGCCTTATCCTAAATTCACCCCTCCACTTT. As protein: CASSLILNSPLHF.

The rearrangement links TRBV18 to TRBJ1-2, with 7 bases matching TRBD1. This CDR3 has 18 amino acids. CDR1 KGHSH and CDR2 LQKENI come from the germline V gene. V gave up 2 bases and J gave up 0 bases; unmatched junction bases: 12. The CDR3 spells CASSPRYYTGVTNYGYTF. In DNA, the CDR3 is TGTGCCAGCTCACCAAGGTATTATACAGGGGTGACTAACTATGGCTACACCTTC.

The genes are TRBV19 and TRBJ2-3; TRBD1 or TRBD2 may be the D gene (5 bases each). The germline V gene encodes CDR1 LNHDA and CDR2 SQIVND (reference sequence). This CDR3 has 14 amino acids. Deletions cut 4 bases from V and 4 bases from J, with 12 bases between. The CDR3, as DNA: TGTGCCAGTAGTACCGGGGCCCTTCCAGATACGCAGTATTTT. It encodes CASSTGALPDTQYF. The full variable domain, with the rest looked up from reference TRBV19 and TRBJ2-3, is DGGITQSPKYLFRKEGQNVTLSCEQNLNHDAMYWYRQDPGQGLRLIYYSQIVNDFQKGDIAEGYSVSREKKESFPLTVTSAQKNPTAFYLCASSTGALPDTQYFGPGTRLTVL.

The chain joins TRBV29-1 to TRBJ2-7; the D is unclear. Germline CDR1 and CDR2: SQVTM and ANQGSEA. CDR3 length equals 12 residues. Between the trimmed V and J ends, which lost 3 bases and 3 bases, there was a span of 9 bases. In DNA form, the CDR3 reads TGCAGCGTTGAGAAGACTGGCTACGAGCAGTACTTC. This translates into CSVEKTGYEQYF.

CDR3 in DNA: TGTGCCAGTGCGCTACAGGGGCTCTCTAATGAAAAACTGTTTTTT. Its protein product is CASALQGLSNEKLFF. The chain is built from TRBV19 and TRBJ1-4; 7 bases map to TRBD1. Per germline, CDR1 LNHDA and CDR2 SQIVND (reference sequence). The trim removed 8 bases at V and 3 bases at J, leaving 9 bases unmatched. This CDR3 has 15 amino acids.

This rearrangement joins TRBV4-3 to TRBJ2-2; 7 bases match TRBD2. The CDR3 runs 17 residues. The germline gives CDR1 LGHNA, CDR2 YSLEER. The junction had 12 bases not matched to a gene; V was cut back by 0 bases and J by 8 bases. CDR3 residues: CASSQDRASGVSGELFF. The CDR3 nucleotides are TGCGCCAGCAGCCAAGATCGGGCTAGCGGTGTTTCTGGGGAGCTGTTTTTT.

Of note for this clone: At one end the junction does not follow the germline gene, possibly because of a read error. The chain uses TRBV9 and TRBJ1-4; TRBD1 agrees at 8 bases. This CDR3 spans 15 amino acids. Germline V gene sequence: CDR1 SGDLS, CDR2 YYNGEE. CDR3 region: CVSSSQGAGNEKLFF. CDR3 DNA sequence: TGTGTCAGCAGCAGTCAGGGGGCCGGTAATGAAAAACTGTTTTTT.

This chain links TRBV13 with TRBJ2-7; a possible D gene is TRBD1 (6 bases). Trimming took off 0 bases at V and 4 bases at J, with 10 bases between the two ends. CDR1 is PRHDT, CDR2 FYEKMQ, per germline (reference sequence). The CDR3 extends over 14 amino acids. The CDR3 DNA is TGTGCCAGCAGCTTAGGGCAGGGGCTTTACGAGCAGTACTTC. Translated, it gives CASSLGQGLYEQYF.

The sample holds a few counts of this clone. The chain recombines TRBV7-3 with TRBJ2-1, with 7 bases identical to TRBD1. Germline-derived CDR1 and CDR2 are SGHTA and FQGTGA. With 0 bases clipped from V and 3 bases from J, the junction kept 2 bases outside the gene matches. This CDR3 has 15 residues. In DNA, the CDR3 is TGTGCCAGCAGCTTAACTGGGACAGTCTACAATGAGCAGTTCTTC. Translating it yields CASSLTGTVYNEQFF. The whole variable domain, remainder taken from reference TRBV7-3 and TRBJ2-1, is GAGVSQTPSNKVTEKGKYVELRCDPISGHTALYWYRQSLGQGPEFLIYFQGTGAADDSGLPNDRFFAVRPEGSVSTLKIQRTERGDSAVYLCASSLTGTVYNEQFFGPGTRLTVL.